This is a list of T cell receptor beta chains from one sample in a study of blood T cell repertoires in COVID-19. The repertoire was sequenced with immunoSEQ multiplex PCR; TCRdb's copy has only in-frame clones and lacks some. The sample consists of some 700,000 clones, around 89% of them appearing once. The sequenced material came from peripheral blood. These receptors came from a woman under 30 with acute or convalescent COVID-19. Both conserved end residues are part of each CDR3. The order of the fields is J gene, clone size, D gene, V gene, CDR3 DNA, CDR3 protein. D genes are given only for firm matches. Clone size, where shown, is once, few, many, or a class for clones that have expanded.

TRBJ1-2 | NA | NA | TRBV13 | TGTGCCAGCAGCTCCGGACAGCACTATGGCTACACCTTC | CASSSGQHYGYTF
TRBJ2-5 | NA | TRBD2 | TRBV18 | TGTGCCAGCTCACCCCCGCGGTTCGGGGGGGCCGGAGAGACCCAGTACTTC | CASSPPRFGGAGETQYF
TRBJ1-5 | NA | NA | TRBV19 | TGTGCCAGTAGTATAGGCGGGACTCCGGGCGGTCAGCCCCAGCATTTT | CASSIGGTPGGQPQHF
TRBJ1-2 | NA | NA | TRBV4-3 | TGCGCCAGCGGCGGAAACTATGGCTACACCTTC | CASGGNYGYTF
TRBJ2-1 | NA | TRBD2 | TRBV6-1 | TGTGCCAGCAGTAAAGGGACTAGCGGGGGGCTTTACAATGAGCAGTTCTTC | CASSKGTSGGLYNEQFF
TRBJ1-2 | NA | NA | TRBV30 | TGTGCCTGGAGGACCCCGCCCGCACCGGCATTTGCAGGGGGCTACACCTTC | CAWRTPPAPAFAGGYTF
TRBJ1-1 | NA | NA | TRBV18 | TGTGCCAGCTCACCCGGAGGGGCGCTCAACACTGAAGCTTTCTTT | CASSPGGALNTEAFF
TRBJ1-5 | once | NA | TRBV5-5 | TGTGCCAGCAGCTTTTTCCGGGATAGCAATCAGCCCCAGCATTTT | CASSFFRDSNQPQHF
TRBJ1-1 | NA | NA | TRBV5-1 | TGCGCCAGCAGCTTGCCCCCAGATAACGAAGCTTTCTTT | CASSLPPDNEAFF
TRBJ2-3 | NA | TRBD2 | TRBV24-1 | TGTGCCACCAGTACGCGGGGGGGGAACCTTGCTGGCACAGATACGCAGTATTTT | CATSTRGGNLAGTDTQYF
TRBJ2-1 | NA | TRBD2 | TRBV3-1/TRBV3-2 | TGTGCCAGCAGCCACCGAACTAGCGGGGCACACAATGAGCAGTTCTTC | CASSHRTSGAHNEQFF